A single TCR beta chain is shown here with its context. Methods used by the authors: The assay estimated nucleated cells by amplifying reference gene primers. Using immunoSEQ multiplex PCR, the repertoire was profiled, and TCRdb retains in-frame clones only, with some absent. That table furnishes V, J and clone size, whereas the DNA furnished D and trimming. The data show hundreds of thousands of clones, around 86% seen once. The sample belongs to a study of blood T cell repertoires in COVID-19. Overall study: Researchers got acute and convalescent COVID-19 samples from the United States, Italy and Spain. Sources were T cells, B-cell-depleted T cells, or PBMCs; the material itself was cDNA or gDNA.

This receptor was obtained from a young woman with active or convalescent COVID-19. The sample consisted of peripheral blood.

For the CDR3, the DNA is TGTGCCAGCAGCCAAAGCGGTCAGCCCCAGCATTTT. This codes for CASSQSGQPQHF. This chain joins TRBV7-6 and TRBJ1-5, with D hard to call. Germline CDR1 and CDR2: SGHVS and FNYEAQ. CDR3 length: 12 amino acids. The V and J ends lost 5 bases and 6 bases respectively, with 8 bases between them. The complete variable domain, with remaining parts taken from reference TRBV7-6 and TRBJ1-5, reads GAGVSQSPRYKVTKRGQDVALRCDPISGHVSLYWYRQALGQGPEFLTYFNYEAQQDKSGLPNDRFSAERPEGSISTLTIQRTEQRDSAMYRCASSQSGQPQHFGDGTRLSIL.